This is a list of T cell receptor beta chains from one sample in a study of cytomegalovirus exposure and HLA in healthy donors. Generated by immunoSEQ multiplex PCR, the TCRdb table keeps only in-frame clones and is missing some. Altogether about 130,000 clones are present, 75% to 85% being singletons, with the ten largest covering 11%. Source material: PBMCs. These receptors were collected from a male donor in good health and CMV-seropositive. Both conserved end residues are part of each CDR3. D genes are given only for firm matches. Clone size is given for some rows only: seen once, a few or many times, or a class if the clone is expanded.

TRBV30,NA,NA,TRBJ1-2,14,CAWSPLIRVGGYTF,TGTGCCTGGAGTCCACTCATACGGGTCGGGGGCTACACCTTC
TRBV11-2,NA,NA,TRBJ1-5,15,CASSLGGADNQPQHF,TGTGCCAGCAGCCTCGGCGGGGCGGACAATCAGCCCCAGCATTTT
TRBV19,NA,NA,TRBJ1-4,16,CASSLRGGGTNEKLFF,TGTGCCAGTAGTCTCCGGGGAGGAGGGACTAATGAAAAACTGTTTTTT
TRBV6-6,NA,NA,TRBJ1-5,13,CASSYSTGQPQHF,TGTGCCAGCAGTTACTCGACTGGTCAGCCCCAGCATTTT
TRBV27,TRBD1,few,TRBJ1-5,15,CASSSGGAGNQPQHF,TGTGCCAGCAGTTCAGGGGGCGCGGGCAATCAGCCCCAGCATTTT
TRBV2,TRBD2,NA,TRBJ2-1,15,CASIWVRREINEQFF,TGTGCCAGCATATGGGTTCGGCGGGAGATCAATGAGCAGTTCTTC
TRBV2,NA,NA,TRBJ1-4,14,CASIGGLTEEKLFF,TGTGCCAGCATCGGCGGACTAACGGAGGAAAAACTGTTTTTT
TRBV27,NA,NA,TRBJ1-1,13,CASSPLVGTEAFF,TGTGCCAGCAGTCCGCTAGTGGGTACTGAAGCTTTCTTT
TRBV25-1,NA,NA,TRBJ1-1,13,CASSEGGRIGAFF,TGTGCCAGCAGTGAGGGGGGACGCATAGGAGCTTTCTTT
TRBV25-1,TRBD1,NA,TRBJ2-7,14,CASSETGLSYEQYF,TGTGCCAGCAGTGAGACAGGGCTATCCTACGAGCAGTACTTC
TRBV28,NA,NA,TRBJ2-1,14,CASRIANYYNEQFF,TGTGCCAGCAGAATAGCGAACTATTACAATGAGCAGTTCTTC
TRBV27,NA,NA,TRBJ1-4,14,CASSLFPLNEKLFF,TGTGCCAGCAGTTTATTCCCCCTTAATGAAAAACTGTTTTTT
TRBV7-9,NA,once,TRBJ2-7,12,CATSGSPWEQYF,TGTGCCACGAGCGGAAGCCCGTGGGAGCAGTACTTC
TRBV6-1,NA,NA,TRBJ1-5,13,CASSHGQNQPQHF,TGTGCCAGCAGCCATGGACAGAATCAGCCCCAGCATTTT
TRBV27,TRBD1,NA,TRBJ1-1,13,CASSYRGRTEAFF,TGTGCCAGCTCCTACAGGGGTCGGACTGAAGCTTTCTTT
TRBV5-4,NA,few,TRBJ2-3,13,CASSPEIADTQYF,TGTGCCAGCAGCCCGGAGATCGCAGATACGCAGTATTTT
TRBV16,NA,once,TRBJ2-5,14,CASSQSWTEETQYF,TGTGCCAGCAGCCAATCCTGGACAGAAGAGACCCAGTACTTC
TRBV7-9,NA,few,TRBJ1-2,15,CASSDTGTRSYGYTF,TGTGCCAGCAGCGATACCGGGACAAGGTCCTATGGCTACACCTTC
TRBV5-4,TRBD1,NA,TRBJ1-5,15,CASSVGGGASQPQHF,TGTGCCAGCAGCGTCGGAGGGGGCGCAAGTCAGCCCCAGCATTTT
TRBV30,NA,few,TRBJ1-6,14,CAWSEALYNSPLHF,TGTGCCTGGAGTGAAGCCCTCTATAATTCACCCCTCCACTTT
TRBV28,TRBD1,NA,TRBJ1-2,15,CASSENSDRMDGYTF,TGTGCCAGCAGTGAAAACTCGGACAGGATGGATGGCTACACCTTC
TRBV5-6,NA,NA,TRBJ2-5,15,CASSPQADYRETQYF,TGTGCCAGCAGCCCCCAGGCGGACTACAGAGAGACCCAGTACTTC
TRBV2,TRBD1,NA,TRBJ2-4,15,CASSAQTGYRNIQYF,TGTGCCAGCAGTGCCCAGACAGGGTATCGAAACATTCAGTACTTC
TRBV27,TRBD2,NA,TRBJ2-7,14,CASSLSRGGHEQYF,TGTGCCAGCAGTTTATCTCGGGGGGGCCACGAGCAGTACTTC
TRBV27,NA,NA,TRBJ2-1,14,CASSPQDSPWEQFF,TGTGCCAGCAGTCCCCAGGACAGCCCATGGGAGCAGTTCTTC
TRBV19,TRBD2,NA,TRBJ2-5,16,CASSPGLAGPQETQYF,TGTGCCAGTAGTCCCGGACTAGCGGGTCCGCAAGAGACCCAGTACTTC
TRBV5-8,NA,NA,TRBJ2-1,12,CASSLTGNEQFF,TGTGCCAGCAGCTTGACGGGCAATGAGCAGTTCTTC
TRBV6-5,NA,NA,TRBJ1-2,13,CASTQKGIDGYTF,TGTGCCAGCACCCAAAAGGGGATTGACGGCTACACCTTC
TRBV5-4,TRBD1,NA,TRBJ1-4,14,CASSGRGDSEKLFF,TGTGCCAGCAGCGGCAGGGGGGACTCGGAAAAACTGTTTTTT
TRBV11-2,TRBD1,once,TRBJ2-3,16,CASSRTGTGGTDTQYF,TGTGCCAGCAGCCGGACGGGGACAGGGGGCACAGATACGCAGTATTTT
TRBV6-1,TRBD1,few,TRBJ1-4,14,CASSWTGQSEKLFF,TGTGCCAGCAGTTGGACAGGTCAAAGTGAAAAACTGTTTTTT
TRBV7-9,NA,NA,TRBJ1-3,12,CASSSTGNTIYF,TGTGCCAGCAGCTCCACTGGAAACACCATATATTTT
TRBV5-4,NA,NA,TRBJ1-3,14,CASSDPGSGNTIYF,TGTGCCAGCAGCGACCCAGGATCTGGAAACACCATATATTTT
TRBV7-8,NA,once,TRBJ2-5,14,CASSPPGLGETQYF,TGTGCCAGCAGCCCCCCAGGGTTGGGAGAGACCCAGTACTTC
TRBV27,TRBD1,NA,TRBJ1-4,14,CASSYRGPNEKLFF,TGTGCCAGCAGCTACAGGGGACCTAATGAAAAACTGTTTTTT
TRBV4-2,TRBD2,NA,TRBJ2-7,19,CASSQDLASGSAVAYEQYF,TGTGCCAGCAGCCAAGATCTGGCTAGCGGATCAGCAGTAGCCTACGAGCAGTACTTC
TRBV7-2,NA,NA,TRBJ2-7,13,CASSLLISYEQYF,TGTGCCAGCAGCTTATTAATTTCCTACGAGCAGTACTTC
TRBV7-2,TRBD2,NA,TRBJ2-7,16,CASSLAASGGSYEQYF,TGTGCCAGCAGCTTAGCGGCTAGCGGGGGGTCCTACGAGCAGTACTTC
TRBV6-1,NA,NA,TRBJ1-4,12,CASSRTLEKLFF,TGTGCCAGCAGTCGGACATTGGAAAAACTGTTTTTT
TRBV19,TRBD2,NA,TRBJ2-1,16,CASSIDLAGVGNEQFF,TGTGCCAGTAGTATAGATCTAGCGGGAGTTGGCAATGAGCAGTTCTTC
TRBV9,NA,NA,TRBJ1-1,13,CASSGDSSTEAFF,TGTGCCAGCAGCGGCGACAGTAGCACTGAAGCTTTCTTT
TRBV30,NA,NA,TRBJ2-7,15,CAWSLAGQAVDEQYF,TGTGCCTGGAGTCTAGCGGGACAGGCCGTCGACGAGCAGTACTTC
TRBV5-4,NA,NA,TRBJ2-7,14,CASSFGRSTYEQYF,TGTGCCAGCAGCTTTGGCAGGTCCACCTACGAGCAGTACTTC
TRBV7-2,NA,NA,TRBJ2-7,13,CASSLDFSYEQYF,TGTGCCAGCAGCTTGGACTTCTCCTACGAGCAGTACTTC
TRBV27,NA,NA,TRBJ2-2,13,CASSRQGVLELFF,TGTGCCAGCAGTCGTCAGGGCGTATTGGAGCTGTTTTTT
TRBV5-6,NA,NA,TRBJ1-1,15,CASSLGWQGRVEAFF,TGTGCCAGCAGCCTGGGGTGGCAGGGGCGAGTTGAAGCTTTCTTT
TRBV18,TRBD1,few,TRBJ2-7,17,CASSPTFTDRAGYEQYF,TGTGCCAGCTCACCCACCTTTACGGACAGGGCCGGCTACGAGCAGTACTTC
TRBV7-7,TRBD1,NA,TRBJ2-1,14,CASSSGQGGDEQFF,TGTGCTAGCAGCTCGGGACAGGGAGGGGATGAGCAGTTCTTC
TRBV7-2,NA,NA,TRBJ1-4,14,CASSLAGPREKLFF,TGTGCCAGCAGCTTAGCGGGGCCTAGGGAAAAACTGTTTTTT
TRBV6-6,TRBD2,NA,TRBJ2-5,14,CASSSAGGAGTQYF,TGTGCCAGCAGTTCAGCGGGAGGGGCTGGGACCCAGTACTTC
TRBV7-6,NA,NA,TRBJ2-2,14,CASSFYTDTGELFF,TGTGCCAGTAGCTTTTACACCGACACCGGGGAGCTGTTTTTT
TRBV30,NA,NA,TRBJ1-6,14,CAWSVRVGDSPLHF,TGTGCCTGGAGTGTAAGGGTCGGGGATTCACCCCTCCACTTT
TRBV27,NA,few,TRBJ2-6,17,CASRPSGSLSGANVLTF,TGTGCCAGCAGACCCTCAGGATCCCTCTCTGGGGCCAACGTCCTGACTTTC